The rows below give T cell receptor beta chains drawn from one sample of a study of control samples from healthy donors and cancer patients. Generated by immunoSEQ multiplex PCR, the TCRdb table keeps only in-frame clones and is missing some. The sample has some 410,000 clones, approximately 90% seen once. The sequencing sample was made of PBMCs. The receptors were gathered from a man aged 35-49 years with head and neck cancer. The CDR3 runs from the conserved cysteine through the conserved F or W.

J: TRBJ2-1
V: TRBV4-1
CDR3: CASSQVQGAGNEQFF

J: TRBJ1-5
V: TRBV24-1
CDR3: CATSVQGSNQPQHF

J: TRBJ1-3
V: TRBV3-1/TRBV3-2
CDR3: CASSQVAVRGPGNTIYF

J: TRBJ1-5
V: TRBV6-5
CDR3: CASSPDYSNQPQHF

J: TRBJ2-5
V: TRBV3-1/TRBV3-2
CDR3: CASSQERGAQETQYF

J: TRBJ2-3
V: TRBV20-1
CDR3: CSASPGSTDTQYF

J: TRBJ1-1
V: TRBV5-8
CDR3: CASTAGGGRMNTEAFF

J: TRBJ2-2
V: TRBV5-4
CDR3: CASSTSGLGTGELFF

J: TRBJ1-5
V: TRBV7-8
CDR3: CASSLGGLGSNQPQHF

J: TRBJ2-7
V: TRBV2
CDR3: CASSEARFRISIHEQYF

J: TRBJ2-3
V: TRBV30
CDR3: CAWSDGETQYF

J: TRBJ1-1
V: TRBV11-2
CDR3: CASRDRRTAREAFF

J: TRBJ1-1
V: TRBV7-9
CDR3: CASSKGHLEAFF

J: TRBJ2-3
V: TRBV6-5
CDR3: CASRPSGTDTQYF

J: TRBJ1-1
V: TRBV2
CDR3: CASSETGSTEAFF

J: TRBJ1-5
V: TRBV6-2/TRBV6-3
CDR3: CASSYSAGNQPQHF

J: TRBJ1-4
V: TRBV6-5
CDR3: CASRTGVEDEKLFF

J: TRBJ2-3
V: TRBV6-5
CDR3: CASSRPGLVRAQYF

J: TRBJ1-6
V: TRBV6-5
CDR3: CASTPGMGYNSPLHF

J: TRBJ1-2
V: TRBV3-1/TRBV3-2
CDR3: CASSQLQPVLSYGYTF